The present T cell receptor beta chain was sequenced within a study of T cell responses to AZD1222 COVID-19 vaccine. Sequencing was performed with immunoSEQ multiplex PCR; in TCRdb, only in-frame clones are kept and a portion is missing. Of some 150,000 clones in the sample, around nine tenths are singletons; the top ten hold roughly 7%. The sequence was obtained from an adult who had recovered from COVID-19. The sample here was peripheral blood, taken after recovery from COVID-19.

In DNA form, the CDR3 reads TGTGCCAGCAGTTTGGTTCTAAATCAGCCCCAGCATTTT. Amino acids: CASSLVLNQPQHF. The rearrangement links TRBV28 to TRBJ1-5; D is undetermined. The germline gives CDR1 MDHEN, CDR2 SYDVKM. V lost 3 bases, J lost 4 bases, and 7 bases lay in between. CDR3 length: 13 residues.